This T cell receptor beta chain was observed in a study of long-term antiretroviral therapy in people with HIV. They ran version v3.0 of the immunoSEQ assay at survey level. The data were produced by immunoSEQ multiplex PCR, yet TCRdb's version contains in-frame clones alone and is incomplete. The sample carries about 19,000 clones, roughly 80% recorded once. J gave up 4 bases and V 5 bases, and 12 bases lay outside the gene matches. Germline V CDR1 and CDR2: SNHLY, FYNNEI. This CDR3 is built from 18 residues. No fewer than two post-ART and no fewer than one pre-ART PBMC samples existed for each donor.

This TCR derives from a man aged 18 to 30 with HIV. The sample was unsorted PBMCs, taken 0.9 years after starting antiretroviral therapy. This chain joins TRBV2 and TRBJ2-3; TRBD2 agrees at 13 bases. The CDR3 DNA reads TGTGCCAGCAGTCTCGGACTAGCGGGGGCCGCCCACCCAGATACGCAGTATTTT. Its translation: CASSLGLAGAAHPDTQYF.